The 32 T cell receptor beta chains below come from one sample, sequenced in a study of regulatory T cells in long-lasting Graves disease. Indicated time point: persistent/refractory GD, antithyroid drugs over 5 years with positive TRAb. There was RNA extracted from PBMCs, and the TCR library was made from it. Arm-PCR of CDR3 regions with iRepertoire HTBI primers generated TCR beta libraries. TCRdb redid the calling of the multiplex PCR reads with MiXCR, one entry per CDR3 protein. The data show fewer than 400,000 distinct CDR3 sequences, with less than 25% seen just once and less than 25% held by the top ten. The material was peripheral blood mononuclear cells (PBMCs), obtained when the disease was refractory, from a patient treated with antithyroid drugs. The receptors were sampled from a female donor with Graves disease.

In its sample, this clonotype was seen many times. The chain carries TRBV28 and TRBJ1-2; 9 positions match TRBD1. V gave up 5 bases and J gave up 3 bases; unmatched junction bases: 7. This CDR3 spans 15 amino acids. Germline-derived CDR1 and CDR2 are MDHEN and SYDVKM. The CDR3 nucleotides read TGTGCCAGCAGTCGGGGACAGGGCGGGGACTATGGCTACACCTTC. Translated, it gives CASSRGQGGDYGYTF.

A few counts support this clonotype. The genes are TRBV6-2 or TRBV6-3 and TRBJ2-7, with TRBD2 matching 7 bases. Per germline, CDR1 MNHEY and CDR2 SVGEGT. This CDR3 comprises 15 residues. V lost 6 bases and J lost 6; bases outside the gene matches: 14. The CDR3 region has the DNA TGTGCCAGCAGAATACTAGCGCCTAGAGGGAGCGAGCAGTACTTC. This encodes CASRILAPRGSEQYF.

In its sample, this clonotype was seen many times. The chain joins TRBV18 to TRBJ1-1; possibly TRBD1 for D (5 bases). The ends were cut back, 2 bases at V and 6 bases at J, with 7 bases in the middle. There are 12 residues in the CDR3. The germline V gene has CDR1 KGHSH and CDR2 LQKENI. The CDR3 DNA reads TGTGCCAGCTCACCAGGGGACGCTGAAGCTTTCTTT. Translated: CASSPGDAEAFF. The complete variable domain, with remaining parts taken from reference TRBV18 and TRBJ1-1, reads NAGVMQNPRHLVRRRGQEARLRCSPMKGHSHVYWYRQLPEEGLKFMVYLQKENIIDESGMPKERFSAEFPKEGPSILRIQQVVRGDSAAYFCASSPGDAEAFFGQGTRLTVV.

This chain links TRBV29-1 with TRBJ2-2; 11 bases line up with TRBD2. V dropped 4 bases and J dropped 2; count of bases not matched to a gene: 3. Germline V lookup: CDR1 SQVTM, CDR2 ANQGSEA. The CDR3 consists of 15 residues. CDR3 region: CSVATSGVNTGELFF. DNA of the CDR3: TGCAGCGTTGCGACTAGCGGGGTAAACACCGGGGAGCTGTTTTTT.

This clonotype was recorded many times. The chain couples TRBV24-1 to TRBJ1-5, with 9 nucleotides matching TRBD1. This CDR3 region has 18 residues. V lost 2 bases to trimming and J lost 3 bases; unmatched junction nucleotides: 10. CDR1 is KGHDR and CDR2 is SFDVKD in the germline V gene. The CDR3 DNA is TGTGCCACCAGTGATTGTACCGGGACAGGGACGACCAATCAGCCCCAGCATTTT. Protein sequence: CATSDCTGTGTTNQPQHF.

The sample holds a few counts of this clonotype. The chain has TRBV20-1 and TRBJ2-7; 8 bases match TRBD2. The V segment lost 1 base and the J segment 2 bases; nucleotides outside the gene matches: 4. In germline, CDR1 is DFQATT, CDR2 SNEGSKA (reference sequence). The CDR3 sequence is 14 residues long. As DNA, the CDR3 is TGCAGTGCTAGAGTGGTAGCGGGGACCTACGAGCAGTACTTC. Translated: CSARVVAGTYEQYF.

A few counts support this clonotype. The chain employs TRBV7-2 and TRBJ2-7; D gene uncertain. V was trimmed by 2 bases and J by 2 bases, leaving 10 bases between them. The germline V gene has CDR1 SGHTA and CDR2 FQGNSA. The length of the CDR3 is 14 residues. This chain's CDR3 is CASSLTHQAYEQYF. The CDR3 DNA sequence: TGTGCCAGCAGCTTAACTCACCAGGCCTACGAGCAGTACTTC. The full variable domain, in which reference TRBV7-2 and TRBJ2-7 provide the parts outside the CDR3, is GAGVSQSPSNKVTEKGKDVELRCDPISGHTALYWYRQSLGQGLEFLIYFQGNSAPDKSGLPSDRFSAERTGGSVSTLTIQRTQQEDSAVYLCASSLTHQAYEQYFGPGTRLTVT.

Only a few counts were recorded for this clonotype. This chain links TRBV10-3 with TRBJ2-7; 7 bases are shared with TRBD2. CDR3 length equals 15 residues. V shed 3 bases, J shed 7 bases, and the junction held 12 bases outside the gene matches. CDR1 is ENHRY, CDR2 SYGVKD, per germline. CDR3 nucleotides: TGTGCCATCAGTGAAGGTAACGCGGGAGCGGGAGAGCAGTACTTC. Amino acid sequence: CAISEGNAGAGEQYF.

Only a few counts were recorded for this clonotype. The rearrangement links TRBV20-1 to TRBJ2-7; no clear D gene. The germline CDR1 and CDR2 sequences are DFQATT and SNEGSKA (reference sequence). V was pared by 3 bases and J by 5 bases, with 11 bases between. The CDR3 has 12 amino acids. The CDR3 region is CSASSSGNEQYF. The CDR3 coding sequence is TGCAGTGCTAGTTCGTCAGGTAACGAGCAGTACTTC.

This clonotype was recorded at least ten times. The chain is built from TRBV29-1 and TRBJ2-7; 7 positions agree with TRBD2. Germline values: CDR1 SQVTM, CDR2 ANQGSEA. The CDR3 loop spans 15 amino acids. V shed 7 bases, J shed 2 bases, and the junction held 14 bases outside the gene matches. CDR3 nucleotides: TGCAGCGCGCTGGGGGGGGAATCGGTGACCTACGAGCAGTACTTC. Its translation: CSALGGESVTYEQYF.

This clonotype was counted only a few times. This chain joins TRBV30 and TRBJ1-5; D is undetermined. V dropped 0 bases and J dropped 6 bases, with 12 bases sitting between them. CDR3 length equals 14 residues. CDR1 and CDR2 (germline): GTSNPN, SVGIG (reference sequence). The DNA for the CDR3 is TGTGCCTGGAGTGTACGGCAGTCAGGTCAGCCCCAGCATTTT. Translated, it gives CAWSVRQSGQPQHF.

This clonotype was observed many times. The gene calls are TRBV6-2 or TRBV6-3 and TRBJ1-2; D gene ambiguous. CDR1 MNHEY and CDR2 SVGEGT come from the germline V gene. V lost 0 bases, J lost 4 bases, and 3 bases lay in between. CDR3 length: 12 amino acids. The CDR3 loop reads CASSYSRYGYTF. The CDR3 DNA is TGTGCCAGCAGTTACTCACGCTATGGCTACACCTTC.

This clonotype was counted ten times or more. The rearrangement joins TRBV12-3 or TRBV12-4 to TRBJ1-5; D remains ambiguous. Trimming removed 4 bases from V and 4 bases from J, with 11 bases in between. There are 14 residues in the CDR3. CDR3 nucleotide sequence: TGTGCCAGCAGTTGGGCAGTACTTAATCAGCCCCAGCATTTT. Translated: CASSWAVLNQPQHF.

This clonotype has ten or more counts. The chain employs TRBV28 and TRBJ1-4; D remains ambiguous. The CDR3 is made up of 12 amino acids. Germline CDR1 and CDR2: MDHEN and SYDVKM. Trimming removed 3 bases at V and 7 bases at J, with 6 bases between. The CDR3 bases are TGTGCCAGCAGTTTCCAGGTTGAAAAACTGTTTTTT. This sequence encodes CASSFQVEKLFF.

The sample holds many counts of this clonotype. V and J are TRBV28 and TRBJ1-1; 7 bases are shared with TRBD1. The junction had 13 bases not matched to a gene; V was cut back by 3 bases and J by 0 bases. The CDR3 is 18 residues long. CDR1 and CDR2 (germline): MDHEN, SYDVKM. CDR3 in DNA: TGTGCCAGCAGTTTTTTTAATGACAGGGTGTCCTTGAACACTGAAGCTTTCTTT. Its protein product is CASSFFNDRVSLNTEAFF.

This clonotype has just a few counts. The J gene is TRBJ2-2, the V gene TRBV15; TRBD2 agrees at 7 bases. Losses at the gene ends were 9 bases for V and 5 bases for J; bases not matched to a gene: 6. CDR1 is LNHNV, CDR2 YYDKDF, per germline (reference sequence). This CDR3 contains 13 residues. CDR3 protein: CATSGGGTGELFF. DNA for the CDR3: TGTGCCACGTCGGGGGGAGGGACCGGGGAGCTGTTTTTT.

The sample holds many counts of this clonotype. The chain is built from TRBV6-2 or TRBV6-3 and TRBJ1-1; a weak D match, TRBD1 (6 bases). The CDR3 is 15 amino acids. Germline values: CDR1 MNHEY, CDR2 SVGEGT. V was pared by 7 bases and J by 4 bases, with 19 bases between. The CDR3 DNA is TGTGCCAGCAACGGGACACCCCAAGGAAGCACTGAAGCTTTCTTT. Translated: CASNGTPQGSTEAFF.

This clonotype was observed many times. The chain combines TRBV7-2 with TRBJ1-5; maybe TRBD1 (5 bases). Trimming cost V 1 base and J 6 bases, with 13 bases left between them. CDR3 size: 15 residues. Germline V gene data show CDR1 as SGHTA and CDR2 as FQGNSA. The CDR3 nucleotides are TGTGCCAGCAGCTTAGATGGGGCTAGCCCTCAGCCCCAGCATTTT. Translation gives CASSLDGASPQPQHF.

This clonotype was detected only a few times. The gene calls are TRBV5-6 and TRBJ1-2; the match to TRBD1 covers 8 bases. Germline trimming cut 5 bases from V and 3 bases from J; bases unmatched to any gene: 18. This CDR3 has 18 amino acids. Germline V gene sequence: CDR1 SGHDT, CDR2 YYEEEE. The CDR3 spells CASRPRRDRGWADYGYTF. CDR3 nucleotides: TGTGCCAGCAGGCCCCGGCGAGACAGGGGTTGGGCGGACTATGGCTACACCTTC.

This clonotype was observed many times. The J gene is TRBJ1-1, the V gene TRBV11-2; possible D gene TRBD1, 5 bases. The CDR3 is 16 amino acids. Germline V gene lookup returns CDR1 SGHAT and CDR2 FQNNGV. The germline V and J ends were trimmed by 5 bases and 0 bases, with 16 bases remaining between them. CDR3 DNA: TGTGCCAGCAGCCACTCGGGACGCTTAATGAACACTGAAGCTTTCTTT. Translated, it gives CASSHSGRLMNTEAFF.

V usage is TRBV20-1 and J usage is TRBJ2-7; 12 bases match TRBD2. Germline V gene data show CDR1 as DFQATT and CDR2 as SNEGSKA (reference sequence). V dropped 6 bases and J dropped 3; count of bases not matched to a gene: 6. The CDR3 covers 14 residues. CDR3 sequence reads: CSAATSGGNYEQYF. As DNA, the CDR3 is TGCAGTGCCGCCACTAGCGGGGGGAACTACGAGCAGTACTTC.

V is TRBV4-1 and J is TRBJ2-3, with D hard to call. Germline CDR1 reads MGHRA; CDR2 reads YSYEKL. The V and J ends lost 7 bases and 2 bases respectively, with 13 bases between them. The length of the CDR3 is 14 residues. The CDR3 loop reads CASKKVEITDTQYF. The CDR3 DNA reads TGCGCCAGCAAGAAGGTGGAAATCACAGATACGCAGTATTTT.

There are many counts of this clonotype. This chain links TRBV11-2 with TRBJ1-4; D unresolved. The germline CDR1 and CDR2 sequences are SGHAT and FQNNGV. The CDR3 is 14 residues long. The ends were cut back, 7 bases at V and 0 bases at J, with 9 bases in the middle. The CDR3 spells CASTPGTTNEKLFF. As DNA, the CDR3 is TGTGCCAGCACCCCCGGGACAACTAATGAAAAACTGTTTTTT. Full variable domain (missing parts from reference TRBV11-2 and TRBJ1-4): EAGVAQSPRYKIIEKRQSVAFWCNPISGHATLYWYQQILGQGPKLLIQFQNNGVVDDSQLPKDRFSAERLKGVDSTLKIQPAKLEDSAVYLCASTPGTTNEKLFFGSGTQLSVL.

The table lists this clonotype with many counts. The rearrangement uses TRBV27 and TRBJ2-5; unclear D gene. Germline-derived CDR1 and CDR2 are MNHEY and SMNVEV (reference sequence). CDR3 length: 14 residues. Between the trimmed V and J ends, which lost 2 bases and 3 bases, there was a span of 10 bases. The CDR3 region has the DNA TGTGCCAGCAGTTTAGTGGCAGGCAAAGAGACCCAGTACTTC. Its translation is CASSLVAGKETQYF.

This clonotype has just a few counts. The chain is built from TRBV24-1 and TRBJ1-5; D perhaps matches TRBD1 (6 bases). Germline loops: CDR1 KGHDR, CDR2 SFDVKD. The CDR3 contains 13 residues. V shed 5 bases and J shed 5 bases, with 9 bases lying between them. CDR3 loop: CATSGEGDQPQHF. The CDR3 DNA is TGTGCCACCAGTGGAGAGGGGGATCAGCCCCAGCATTTT.

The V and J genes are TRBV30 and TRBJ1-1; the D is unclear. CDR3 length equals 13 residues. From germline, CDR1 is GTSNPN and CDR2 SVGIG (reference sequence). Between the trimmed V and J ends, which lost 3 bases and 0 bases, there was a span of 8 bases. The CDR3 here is CAWRTGLNTEAFF. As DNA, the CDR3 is TGTGCCTGGAGGACGGGGTTGAACACTGAAGCTTTCTTT.

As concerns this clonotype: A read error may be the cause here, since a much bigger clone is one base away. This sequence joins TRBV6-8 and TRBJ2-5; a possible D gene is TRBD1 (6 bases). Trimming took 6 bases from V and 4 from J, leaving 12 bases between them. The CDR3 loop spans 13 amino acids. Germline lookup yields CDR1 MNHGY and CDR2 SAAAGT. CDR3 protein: CASRQDSPETQYF. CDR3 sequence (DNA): TGTGCCAGCAGACAGGACAGTCCAGAGACCCAGTACTTC.

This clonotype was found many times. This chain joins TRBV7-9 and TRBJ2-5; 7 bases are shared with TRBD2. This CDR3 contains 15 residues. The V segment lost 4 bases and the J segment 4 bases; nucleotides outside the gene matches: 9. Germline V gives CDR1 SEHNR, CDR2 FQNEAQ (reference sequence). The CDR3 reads CASSSPRGGRETQYF. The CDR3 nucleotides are TGTGCCAGCAGCTCCCCTAGGGGCGGGAGAGAGACCCAGTACTTC.

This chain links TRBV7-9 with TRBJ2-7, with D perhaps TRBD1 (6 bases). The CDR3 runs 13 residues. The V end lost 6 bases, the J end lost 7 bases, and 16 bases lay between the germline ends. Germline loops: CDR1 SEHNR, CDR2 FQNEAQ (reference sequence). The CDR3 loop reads CASRPSKGEEQYF. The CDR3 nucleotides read TGTGCCAGCAGGCCCTCCAAGGGGGAAGAGCAGTACTTC.

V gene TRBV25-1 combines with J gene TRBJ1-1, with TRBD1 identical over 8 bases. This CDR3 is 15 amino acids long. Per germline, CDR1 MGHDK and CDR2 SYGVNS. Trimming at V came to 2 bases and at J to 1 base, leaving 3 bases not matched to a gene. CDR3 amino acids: CASSERTGRNTEAFF. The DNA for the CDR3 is TGTGCCAGCAGTGAACGGACAGGGAGGAACACTGAAGCTTTCTTT.

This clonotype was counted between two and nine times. CDR3 nucleotide sequence: TGTGCCAGCAGCCAAGTTGGAAGACCTGCGGCGTACTTC. This gives the protein CASSQVGRPAAYF. The V and J genes are TRBV3-1 and TRBJ2-7; D is ambiguous. The V gene lost 1 base and the J gene lost 12 bases, with 16 bases spanning the gap. This CDR3 comprises 13 residues. Germline-derived CDR1 and CDR2 are LGHDT and YNNKEL (reference sequence).

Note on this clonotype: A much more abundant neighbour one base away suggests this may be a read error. The CDR3 loop is CASRQGVDQPQHF. CDR3 bases: TGTGCCAGCAGACAGGGAGTAGATCAGCCCCAGCATTTT. J is TRBJ1-5 and V is TRBV2, with TRBD1 as a possible D gene (6 bases). Germline V lookup: CDR1 SNHLY, CDR2 FYNNEI. Trimming cost V 6 bases and J 5 bases, with 11 bases left between them. The CDR3 has 13 residues. Variable domain in full (rest from reference TRBV2 and TRBJ1-5): EPEVTQTPSHQVTQMGQEVILRCVPISNHLYFYWYRQILGQKVEFLVSFYNNEISEKSEIFDDQFSVERPDGSNFTLKIRSTKLEDSAMYFCASRQGVDQPQHFGDGTRLSIL.